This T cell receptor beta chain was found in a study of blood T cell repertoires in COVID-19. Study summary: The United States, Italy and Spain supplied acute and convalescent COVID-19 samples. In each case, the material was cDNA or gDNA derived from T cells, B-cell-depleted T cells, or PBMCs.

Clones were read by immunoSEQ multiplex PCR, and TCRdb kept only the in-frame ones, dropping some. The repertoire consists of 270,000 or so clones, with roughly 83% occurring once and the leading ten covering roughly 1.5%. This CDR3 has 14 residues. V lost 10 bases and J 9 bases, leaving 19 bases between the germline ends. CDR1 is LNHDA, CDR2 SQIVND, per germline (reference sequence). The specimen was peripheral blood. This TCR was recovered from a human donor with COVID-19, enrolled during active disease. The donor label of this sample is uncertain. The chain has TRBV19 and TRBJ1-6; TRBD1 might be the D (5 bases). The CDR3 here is CATSPGYRGSPLHF. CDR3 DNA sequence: TGTGCCACTAGCCCAGGGTATCGAGGTTCACCCCTCCACTTT. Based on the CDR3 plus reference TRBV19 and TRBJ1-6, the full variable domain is DGGITQSPKYLFRKEGQNVTLSCEQNLNHDAMYWYRQDPGQGLRLIYYSQIVNDFQKGDIAEGYSVSREKKESFPLTVTSAQKNPTAFYLCATSPGYRGSPLHFGNGTRLTVT.